One and the same sample provided the 2 T cell receptor beta chains below, sequenced in a study of blood T cell repertoires in COVID-19. Sequenced by immunoSEQ multiplex PCR; TCRdb stores in-frame clones only, minus some. In the table there are over 150,000 clones, 65% to 85% of which are singletons. The sequencing sample was made of peripheral blood. Every receptor here comes from a woman in her sixties with acute or convalescent COVID-19.

The chain carries TRBV3-1 (or the pseudogene TRBV3-2) and TRBJ2-7, with a weak D call TRBD2 (5 bases). The CDR3 is 16 amino acids. The V end was cut by 0 bases, the J end by 0 bases, with 12 bases between. CDR1 and CDR2 (germline): LGHDT, YNNKEL (reference sequence). The CDR3 DNA is TGTGCCAGCAGCCAAGATGGACTTTCCAGCTCCTACGAGCAGTACTTC. Its protein product is CASSQDGLSSSYEQYF.

The chain combines TRBV29-1 with TRBJ1-5; 9 bases are shared with TRBD1. Looked up from germline, CDR1 is SQVTM and CDR2 is ANQGSEA. This CDR3 comprises 15 residues. CDR3 sequence: CSATSGTGNNQPQHF. The CDR3 DNA sequence: TGCAGTGCAACTTCCGGGACAGGGAACAATCAGCCCCAGCATTTT.